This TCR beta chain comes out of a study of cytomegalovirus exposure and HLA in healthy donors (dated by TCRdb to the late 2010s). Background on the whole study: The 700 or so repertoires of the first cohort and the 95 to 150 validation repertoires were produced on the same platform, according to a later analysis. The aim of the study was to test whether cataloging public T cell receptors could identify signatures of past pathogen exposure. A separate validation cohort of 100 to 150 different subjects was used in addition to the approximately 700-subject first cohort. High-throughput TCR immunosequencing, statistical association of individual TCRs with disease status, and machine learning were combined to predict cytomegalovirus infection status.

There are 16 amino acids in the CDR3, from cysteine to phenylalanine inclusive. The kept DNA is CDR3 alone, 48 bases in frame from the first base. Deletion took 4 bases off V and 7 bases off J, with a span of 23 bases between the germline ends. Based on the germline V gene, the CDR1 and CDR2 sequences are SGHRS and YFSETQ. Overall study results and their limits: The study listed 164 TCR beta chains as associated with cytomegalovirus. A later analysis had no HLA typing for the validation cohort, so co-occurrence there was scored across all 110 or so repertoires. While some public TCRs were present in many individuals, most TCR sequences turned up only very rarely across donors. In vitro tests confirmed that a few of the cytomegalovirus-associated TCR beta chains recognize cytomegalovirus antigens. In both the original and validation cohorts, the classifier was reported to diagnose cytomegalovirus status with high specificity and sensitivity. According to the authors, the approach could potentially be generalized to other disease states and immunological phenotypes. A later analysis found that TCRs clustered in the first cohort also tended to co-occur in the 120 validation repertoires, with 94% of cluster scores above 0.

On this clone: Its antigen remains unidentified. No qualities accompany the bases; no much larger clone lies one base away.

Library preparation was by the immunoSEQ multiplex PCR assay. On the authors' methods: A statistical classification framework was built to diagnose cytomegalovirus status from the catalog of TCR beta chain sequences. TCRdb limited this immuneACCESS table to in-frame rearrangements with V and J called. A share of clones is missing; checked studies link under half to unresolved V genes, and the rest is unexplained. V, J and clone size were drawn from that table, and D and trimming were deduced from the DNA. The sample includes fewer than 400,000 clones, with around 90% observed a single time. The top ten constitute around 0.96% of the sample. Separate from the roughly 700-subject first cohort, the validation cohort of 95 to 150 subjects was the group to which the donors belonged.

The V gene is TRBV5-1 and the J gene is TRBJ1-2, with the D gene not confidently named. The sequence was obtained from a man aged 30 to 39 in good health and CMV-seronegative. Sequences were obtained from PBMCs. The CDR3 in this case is CASSHADREDPSGYTF. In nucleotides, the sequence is TGCGCCAGCAGCCATGCAGACCGGGAAGACCCTAGTGGCTACACCTTC.